These T cell receptor beta chains were read from a single sample in a study of a mutant IDH1 vaccine in newly diagnosed glioma. Assay: immunoSEQ multiplex PCR; the TCRdb copy retains only in-frame clones and omits some. The top ten clones hold around 8.8% of a sample with approximately 70,000 clones, approximately 85% of them seen once. Source: PBMCs, taken from a glioma patient treated with radiotherapy, temozolomide or both. The receptor set was obtained from a middle-aged man with glioma. CDR3s include the opening cysteine and the closing phenylalanine or tryptophan. Fields, in order: J gene, V gene, clone size, CDR3 length, D gene, CDR3 DNA, CDR3 protein. A D gene is named only where the DNA matches it firmly. Clone size is stated in some rows and not others, as once, few, many or a class when expanded.

j_gene: TRBJ1-4; v_gene: TRBV28; abundance: -; len: 11; d_gene: -; CDR3nt: TGTGCCAGCCGGTTTAATGAAAAACTGTTTTTT; CDR3aa: CASRFNEKLFF
j_gene: TRBJ1-1; v_gene: TRBV29-1; abundance: -; len: 13; d_gene: -; CDR3nt: TGCAGCGTTGACACGGACATGAACACTGAAGCTTTCTTT; CDR3aa: CSVDTDMNTEAFF
j_gene: TRBJ2-7; v_gene: TRBV29-1; abundance: -; len: 12; d_gene: TRBD2; CDR3nt: TGCAGCGTTGAATCGGGGGGCTACGAGCAGTACTTC; CDR3aa: CSVESGGYEQYF
j_gene: TRBJ2-5; v_gene: TRBV2; abundance: -; len: 13; d_gene: TRBD1; CDR3nt: TGTGCCAGCAGTTCAGGGGGACAAGAGACCCAGTACTTC; CDR3aa: CASSSGGQETQYF
j_gene: TRBJ2-7; v_gene: TRBV29-1; abundance: -; len: 17; d_gene: TRBD1; CDR3nt: TGCAGCGTGGACGGTACGGGACAGGGTAGAAAAGTCAACGAGCAGTACTTC; CDR3aa: CSVDGTGQGRKVNEQYF
j_gene: TRBJ1-3; v_gene: TRBV2; abundance: once; len: 13; d_gene: -; CDR3nt: TGTGCCAGCAGGGACAGTACTGGAAACACCATATATTTT; CDR3aa: CASRDSTGNTIYF
j_gene: TRBJ1-5; v_gene: TRBV5-1; abundance: medium-sized; len: 14; d_gene: -; CDR3nt: TGCGCCAGCAGCTTGGGGACGGCTAGCCAGCCCCAGCATTTT; CDR3aa: CASSLGTASQPQHF
j_gene: TRBJ2-1; v_gene: TRBV19; abundance: -; len: 13; d_gene: -; CDR3nt: TGTGCCAGCAAACGGAGGGGCTACAATGAGCAGTTCTTC; CDR3aa: CASKRRGYNEQFF
j_gene: TRBJ1-4; v_gene: TRBV5-1; abundance: -; len: 15; d_gene: TRBD1; CDR3nt: TGCGCCAGCAGCTCCGCGTCAGGGGGGGATGAAAAACTGTTTTTT; CDR3aa: CASSSASGGDEKLFF
j_gene: TRBJ1-2; v_gene: TRBV27; abundance: -; len: 14; d_gene: -; CDR3nt: TGTGCCAGCGCTAGGTCCCAGGGCAACTATGGCTACACCTTC; CDR3aa: CASARSQGNYGYTF
j_gene: TRBJ1-5; v_gene: TRBV5-8; abundance: -; len: 15; d_gene: -; CDR3nt: TGTGCCAGCAGCCGTCGGGACGGTTCCAATCAGCCCCAGCATTTT; CDR3aa: CASSRRDGSNQPQHF
j_gene: TRBJ1-6; v_gene: TRBV6-5; abundance: -; len: 13; d_gene: -; CDR3nt: TGTGCCAGCAGTCTTCTTAATAATTCACCCCTCCACTTT; CDR3aa: CASSLLNNSPLHF
j_gene: TRBJ1-1; v_gene: TRBV18; abundance: -; len: 13; d_gene: -; CDR3nt: TGTGCCAGCTCACCTGGGGCGTTCACTGAAGCTTTCTTT; CDR3aa: CASSPGAFTEAFF